The present T cell receptor (beta chain) was sequenced within a study of regulatory T cells in long-lasting Graves disease. This sample's time point: newly diagnosed GD, antithyroid drugs for less than 3 months. Construction of the TCR library relied on RNA isolated from PBMCs. Trimming at V came to 8 bases and at J to 7 bases, leaving 10 bases not matched to a gene. CDR3 length: 14 amino acids. Arm-PCR of CDR3 regions and iRepertoire HTBI primers were the basis on which TCR beta libraries were built. TCRdb re-derived calls from the multiplex PCR reads in MiXCR, one entry per CDR3 protein. The sample consists of roughly 420,000 distinct CDR3 sequences, 14% of them appearing once. This clonotype was seen many times. The sample was also reused in another study, on T cells in Graves' hyperthyroidism and ophthalmopathy.

The V and J genes are TRBV12-3 or TRBV12-4 and TRBJ2-7; 11 bases agree with TRBD2. Material: peripheral blood mononuclear cells (PBMCs), obtained at new diagnosis, from a patient treated with antithyroid drugs. This TCR was sampled from a woman between 50 and 59 years old with Graves disease. CDR3 residues: CASGRLAGSGEQYF. The CDR3 DNA sequence: TGTGCCAGCGGCCGACTAGCGGGATCGGGGGAGCAGTACTTC.